Listed below are T cell receptor beta chains from one sample, sequenced in a study of blood T cell repertoires in COVID-19. Produced via immunoSEQ multiplex PCR; TCRdb's table is partial and in-frame only. The data hold 200,000 or so clones, with around four fifths observed a single time. The sample consisted of peripheral blood. The receptors shown here come from a man in his sixties with COVID-19, enrolled during active disease. CDR3s include the opening cysteine and the closing phenylalanine or tryptophan. D genes are given only for firm matches. A clone size is listed for some rows: how often the clone was seen (once, few, many), or a class if it is expanded.

D gene: TRBD1; clone size: once; J gene: TRBJ2-7; V gene: TRBV28; CDR3 DNA: TGTGCCATCAAGGGAGGGGGACAGGGTAACTACGAGCAGTACTTC; CDR3 protein: CAIKGGGQGNYEQYF
D gene: -; clone size: -; J gene: TRBJ2-6; V gene: TRBV5-1; CDR3 DNA: TGCGCCAGCAGCTTCTCAGGGGCTTCTGGGGCCAACGTCCTGACTTTC; CDR3 protein: CASSFSGASGANVLTF
D gene: TRBD1; clone size: -; J gene: TRBJ1-1; V gene: TRBV5-1; CDR3 DNA: TGCGCCAGCAGCCCAGGGGACAGGGGCACTGAAGCTTTCTTT; CDR3 protein: CASSPGDRGTEAFF
D gene: -; clone size: few; J gene: TRBJ1-3; V gene: TRBV10-3; CDR3 DNA: TGTGCCATCAGTGCTGCCCGACAGCGCGGCTCTGGAAACACCATATATTTT; CDR3 protein: CAISAARQRGSGNTIYF
D gene: TRBD1; clone size: -; J gene: TRBJ1-1; V gene: TRBV6-5; CDR3 DNA: TGTGCCAGCCGGCGGACAGGGGTTAACACTGAAGCTTTCTTT; CDR3 protein: CASRRTGVNTEAFF
D gene: -; clone size: -; J gene: TRBJ1-1; V gene: TRBV18; CDR3 DNA: TGTGCCAGCTCACCACGGCACACTGAAGCTTTCTTT; CDR3 protein: CASSPRHTEAFF
D gene: -; clone size: -; J gene: TRBJ1-5; V gene: TRBV28; CDR3 DNA: TGTGCCAGCAGTCTTCCTTACAGGGAGAATCAGCCCCAGCATTTT; CDR3 protein: CASSLPYRENQPQHF
D gene: -; clone size: -; J gene: TRBJ2-2; V gene: TRBV10-3; CDR3 DNA: TGTGCCATCAGTGATAGGGGCGGGGAGCTGTTTTTT; CDR3 protein: CAISDRGGELFF
D gene: -; clone size: once; J gene: TRBJ2-2; V gene: TRBV11-2; CDR3 DNA: TGTGCCAGCAGCTTCCCGGCAGGGAGGACCGGGGAGCTGTTTTTT; CDR3 protein: CASSFPAGRTGELFF
D gene: -; clone size: -; J gene: TRBJ1-2; V gene: TRBV9; CDR3 DNA: TGTGCCAGCAGCGTAGTCATTCGGGGGGAAAGATACTATGGCTACACCTTC; CDR3 protein: CASSVVIRGERYYGYTF
D gene: TRBD2; clone size: -; J gene: TRBJ2-1; V gene: TRBV6-5; CDR3 DNA: TGTGCCAGCACTTTAGGACTAGCGGGGATAAATGAGCAGTTCTTC; CDR3 protein: CASTLGLAGINEQFF
D gene: TRBD2; clone size: -; J gene: TRBJ2-7; V gene: TRBV28; CDR3 DNA: TGTGCCAGCACCCGCGGGGGTATGGCCTACGAGCAGTACTTC; CDR3 protein: CASTRGGMAYEQYF
D gene: TRBD1; clone size: -; J gene: TRBJ1-5; V gene: TRBV7-9; CDR3 DNA: TGTGCCAGCAGCTTAGCGGGACAGGGGAATCAGCCCCAGCATTTT; CDR3 protein: CASSLAGQGNQPQHF
D gene: TRBD2; clone size: -; J gene: TRBJ2-1; V gene: TRBV18; CDR3 DNA: TGTGCCAGCTCACCTGCGCTAGCGGGAGCGGATGAGCAGTTCTTC; CDR3 protein: CASSPALAGADEQFF
D gene: TRBD1; clone size: -; J gene: TRBJ1-1; V gene: TRBV5-1; CDR3 DNA: TGCGCCAGCAGCGCATCGGGACAGGGAAGAACTGAAGCTTTCTTT; CDR3 protein: CASSASGQGRTEAFF
D gene: -; clone size: -; J gene: TRBJ1-1; V gene: TRBV5-1; CDR3 DNA: TGCGCCAGCAGCTCCACAGGGTTATTCCTGAACACTGAAGCTTTCTTT; CDR3 protein: CASSSTGLFLNTEAFF
D gene: TRBD1; clone size: -; J gene: TRBJ1-2; V gene: TRBV3-1/TRBV3-2; CDR3 DNA: TGTGCCAGCAGCTACGGGACAGGGGTTAACTATGGCTACACCTTC; CDR3 protein: CASSYGTGVNYGYTF
D gene: -; clone size: -; J gene: TRBJ1-6; V gene: TRBV27; CDR3 DNA: TGTGCCAGCAGTTTGACCAATCCAGGGCGACTCAGCTCCTATAATTCACCCCTCCACTTT; CDR3 protein: CASSLTNPGRLSSYNSPLHF
D gene: TRBD1; clone size: -; J gene: TRBJ1-1; V gene: TRBV6-2/TRBV6-3; CDR3 DNA: TGTGCCAGCAGTTACACCACAGGGGCCGGTTCCACTGAAGCTTTCTTT; CDR3 protein: CASSYTTGAGSTEAFF
D gene: -; clone size: few; J gene: TRBJ2-7; V gene: TRBV19; CDR3 DNA: TGTGCCAGTAGTATAGGACTCTCCTACGAGCAGTACTTC; CDR3 protein: CASSIGLSYEQYF
D gene: TRBD1; clone size: -; J gene: TRBJ2-2; V gene: TRBV11-1; CDR3 DNA: TGTGCCAGCAGCTTAGCCAGGACAGGGGGCGTACCCGGGGAGCTGTTTTTT; CDR3 protein: CASSLARTGGVPGELFF
D gene: -; clone size: -; J gene: TRBJ1-1; V gene: TRBV20-1; CDR3 DNA: TGCAGTGCTAGTTATTCCTGGGGGGGGACTGAAGCTTTCTTT; CDR3 protein: CSASYSWGGTEAFF
D gene: -; clone size: -; J gene: TRBJ2-5; V gene: TRBV7-9; CDR3 DNA: TGTGCCAGCAGCCTCCGGACAGACCAAGAGACCCAGTACTTC; CDR3 protein: CASSLRTDQETQYF
D gene: TRBD1; clone size: -; J gene: TRBJ2-5; V gene: TRBV2; CDR3 DNA: TGTGCCAGCGGACAGGGGAAAGAGACCCAGTACTTC; CDR3 protein: CASGQGKETQYF
D gene: -; clone size: -; J gene: TRBJ1-2; V gene: TRBV19; CDR3 DNA: TGTGCCAGTAGTATTGTGGGACTGATAAACTATGGCTACACCTTC; CDR3 protein: CASSIVGLINYGYTF
D gene: TRBD2; clone size: -; J gene: TRBJ2-7; V gene: TRBV27; CDR3 DNA: TGTGCCAGCAGTTTAATAGCGGGAGGATTTTACGAGCAGTACTTC; CDR3 protein: CASSLIAGGFYEQYF
D gene: -; clone size: -; J gene: TRBJ1-2; V gene: TRBV29-1; CDR3 DNA: TGCAGCGTTGGACAGGACCCTGGCTACACCTTC; CDR3 protein: CSVGQDPGYTF
D gene: TRBD2; clone size: -; J gene: TRBJ2-1; V gene: TRBV12-3/TRBV12-4; CDR3 DNA: TGTGCCAGCAGCCCCGGGACTAAGCAGTTCTTC; CDR3 protein: CASSPGTKQFF
D gene: TRBD1; clone size: -; J gene: TRBJ1-2; V gene: TRBV6-1; CDR3 DNA: TGTGCCAGCAGTGAAGCTGGTGGGACAGGGTATGGTGGCTACACCTTC; CDR3 protein: CASSEAGGTGYGGYTF
D gene: -; clone size: -; J gene: TRBJ2-3; V gene: TRBV5-1; CDR3 DNA: TGCGCCAGCAACCGCGGCACAGATACGCAGTATTTT; CDR3 protein: CASNRGTDTQYF
D gene: -; clone size: once; J gene: TRBJ1-2; V gene: TRBV7-9; CDR3 DNA: TGTGCCAGCAGCTCCTCCCCCGGGGAGGGCTACACCTTC; CDR3 protein: CASSSSPGEGYTF
D gene: -; clone size: -; J gene: TRBJ1-3; V gene: TRBV28; CDR3 DNA: TGTGCCAGCAGTTTATCGCGGGACACCATATATTTT; CDR3 protein: CASSLSRDTIYF
D gene: -; clone size: -; J gene: TRBJ2-7; V gene: TRBV19; CDR3 DNA: TGTGCCAGTACCCACACCACGAGACAGCCCTACGAGCAGTACTTC; CDR3 protein: CASTHTTRQPYEQYF
D gene: -; clone size: -; J gene: TRBJ2-7; V gene: TRBV12-3/TRBV12-4; CDR3 DNA: TGTGCCAGCGAGCCCTACGAGCAGTACTTC; CDR3 protein: CASEPYEQYF
D gene: -; clone size: -; J gene: TRBJ1-3; V gene: TRBV5-6; CDR3 DNA: TGTGCCAGCAGCTTGGATCAGTTGCACTCTGGAAACACCATATATTTT; CDR3 protein: CASSLDQLHSGNTIYF
D gene: -; clone size: -; J gene: TRBJ1-1; V gene: TRBV6-6; CDR3 DNA: TGTGCCAGCAGATTTGAGGGTACCACTGAAGCTTTCTTT; CDR3 protein: CASRFEGTTEAFF
D gene: -; clone size: -; J gene: TRBJ1-6; V gene: TRBV7-6; CDR3 DNA: TGTGCCAGCAGCCTTGGAGAGGGCGGCAATTCACCCCTCCACTTT; CDR3 protein: CASSLGEGGNSPLHF
D gene: TRBD1; clone size: -; J gene: TRBJ1-1; V gene: TRBV27; CDR3 DNA: TGTGCCAGCAGTTTATTGGCAGGGGGCCGGGGGAACACTGAAGCTTTCTTT; CDR3 protein: CASSLLAGGRGNTEAFF
D gene: -; clone size: -; J gene: TRBJ1-3; V gene: TRBV9; CDR3 DNA: TGTGCCAGCAGCGTAGACTTCTCTGGAAACACCATATATTTT; CDR3 protein: CASSVDFSGNTIYF
D gene: -; clone size: once; J gene: TRBJ1-6; V gene: TRBV7-2; CDR3 DNA: TGTGCCAGCAGCTTGCGGACTCCGCGAGGGAATTCACCCCTCCACTTT; CDR3 protein: CASSLRTPRGNSPLHF
D gene: TRBD1; clone size: -; J gene: TRBJ1-5; V gene: TRBV15; CDR3 DNA: TGTGCCACCAGCGTATACAGGGGAGGCAATCAGCCCCAGCATTTT; CDR3 protein: CATSVYRGGNQPQHF
D gene: -; clone size: -; J gene: TRBJ1-5; V gene: TRBV6-5; CDR3 DNA: TGTGCCAGCAGTCCGGGGAGCAATCAGCCCCAGCATTTT; CDR3 protein: CASSPGSNQPQHF
D gene: -; clone size: -; J gene: TRBJ1-1; V gene: TRBV21-1; CDR3 DNA: TGTGCCAGCAGCAGACCTGGACAGAACACTGAAGCTTTCTTT; CDR3 protein: CASSRPGQNTEAFF
D gene: -; clone size: few; J gene: TRBJ1-1; V gene: TRBV6-2/TRBV6-3; CDR3 DNA: TGTGCCAGCAGTAGACAGATGAACACTGAAGCTTTCTTT; CDR3 protein: CASSRQMNTEAFF
D gene: TRBD1; clone size: -; J gene: TRBJ2-1; V gene: TRBV3-1/TRBV3-2; CDR3 DNA: TGTGCCAGCAGCCAAGAAAAGGACAGGGGGCGCCGGGAGCAGTTCTTC; CDR3 protein: CASSQEKDRGRREQFF